The 5 T cell receptor beta chains presented below share a single source sample, sequenced in a study of long-term antiretroviral therapy in people with HIV. Survey-level resolution applied to immunoSEQ assay v3.0. TCRdb's table, derived via immunoSEQ multiplex PCR, lists solely in-frame clones and lacks some. The data hold 25,000 to 30,000 clones, with about four fifths observed a single time. Here the sequenced sample was unsorted PBMCs, taken 0.4 years after starting antiretroviral therapy. The receptors shown here come from a man between 18 and 29 years old with HIV.

The chain has TRBV7-9 and TRBJ1-1; 7 nucleotides agree with TRBD1. V lost 3 bases, J lost 4 bases, and 11 bases stayed unmatched. In germline, CDR1 is SEHNR, CDR2 FQNEAQ (reference sequence). This CDR3 spans 16 amino acids. The CDR3, as DNA: TGTGCCAGCAGCTTCCCTCTACAGGGGATTAGCACTGAAGCTTTCTTT. Its translation is CASSFPLQGISTEAFF.

The V and J genes are TRBV25-1 and TRBJ1-1; D is possibly TRBD1 (6 bases). V was trimmed by 1 base and J by 0 bases, leaving 12 bases between them. The CDR3 sequence is 16 residues long. The germline V gene has CDR1 MGHDK and CDR2 SYGVNS. The CDR3 coding sequence is TGTGCCAGCAGTGAATTTCCCGGGGGCCTGAACACTGAAGCTTTCTTT. It translates to CASSEFPGGLNTEAFF.

This clone was detected only a few times. The V gene is TRBV19, the J gene TRBJ2-7, with TRBD2 matching 7 bases. Germline values: CDR1 LNHDA, CDR2 SQIVND (reference sequence). This CDR3 comprises 13 residues. The trim removed 9 bases at V and 4 bases at J, leaving 9 bases unmatched. The CDR3 region is CASGEGRVYEQYF. For the CDR3, the DNA is TGTGCCAGCGGGGAGGGCCGCGTGTACGAGCAGTACTTC.

The chain carries TRBV6-6 and TRBJ2-2; 8 bases are shared with TRBD1. Germline V gene sequence: CDR1 MNHNY, CDR2 SVGAGI (reference sequence). The trim removed 6 bases at V and 6 bases at J, leaving 6 bases unmatched. CDR3 size: 14 residues. Written as DNA, the CDR3 is TGTGCCAGCAGCCTCGGACAGGGCCCCGGGGAGCTGTTTTTT. This gives the protein CASSLGQGPGELFF.

This sequence joins TRBV25-1 and TRBJ2-7; D not resolved. The CDR3 runs 12 residues. CDR1 MGHDK and CDR2 SYGVNS come from the germline V gene. V was trimmed by 5 bases and J by 2 bases, leaving 7 bases between them. The CDR3 is CASSRLPYEQYF. In DNA, the CDR3 is TGTGCCAGCAGTCGTCTCCCCTACGAGCAGTACTTC.